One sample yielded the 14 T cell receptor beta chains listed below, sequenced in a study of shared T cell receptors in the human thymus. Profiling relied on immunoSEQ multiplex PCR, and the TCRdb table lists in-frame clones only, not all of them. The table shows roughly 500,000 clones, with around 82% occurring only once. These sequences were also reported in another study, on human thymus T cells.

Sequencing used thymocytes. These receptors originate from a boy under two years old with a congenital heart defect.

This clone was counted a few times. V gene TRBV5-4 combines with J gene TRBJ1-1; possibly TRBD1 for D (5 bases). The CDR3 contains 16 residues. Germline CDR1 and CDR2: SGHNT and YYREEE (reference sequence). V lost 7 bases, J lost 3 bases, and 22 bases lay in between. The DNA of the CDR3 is TGTGCCAGCCGGAGGGCGGGGGAGAGTGGATACACTGAAGCTTTCTTT. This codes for CASRRAGESGYTEAFF. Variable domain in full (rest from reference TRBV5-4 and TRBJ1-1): ETGVTQSPTHLIKTRGQQVTLRCSSQSGHNTVSWYQQALGQGPQFIFQYYREEENGRGNFPPRFSGLQFPNYSSELNVNALELDDSALYLCASRRAGESGYTEAFFGQGTRLTVV.

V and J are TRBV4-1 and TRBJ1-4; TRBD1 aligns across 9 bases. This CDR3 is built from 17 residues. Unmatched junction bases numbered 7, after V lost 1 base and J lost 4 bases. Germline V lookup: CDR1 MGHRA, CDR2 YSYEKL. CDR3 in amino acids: CASSQGTGETINEKLFF. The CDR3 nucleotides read TGCGCCAGCAGCCAAGGGACAGGGGAAACGATTAATGAAAAACTGTTTTTT.

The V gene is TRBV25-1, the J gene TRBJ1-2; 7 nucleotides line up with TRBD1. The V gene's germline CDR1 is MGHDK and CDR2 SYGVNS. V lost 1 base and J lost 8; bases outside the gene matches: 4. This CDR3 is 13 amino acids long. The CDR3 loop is CASSESTGLGYTF. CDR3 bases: TGTGCCAGCAGTGAATCGACAGGGCTGGGCTACACCTTC.

CDR3 amino acids: CASSLVTAPPEQQQYF. CDR3 in DNA: TGTGCCAGCAGCTTAGTAACAGCACCCCCCGAACAGCAGCAGTACTTC. The chain links TRBV7-9 to TRBJ2-7; D remains unclear. Trimming took off 1 base at V and 8 bases at J, with 21 bases between the two ends. The CDR3 has 16 amino acids. Germline-derived CDR1 and CDR2 are SEHNR and FQNEAQ (reference sequence).

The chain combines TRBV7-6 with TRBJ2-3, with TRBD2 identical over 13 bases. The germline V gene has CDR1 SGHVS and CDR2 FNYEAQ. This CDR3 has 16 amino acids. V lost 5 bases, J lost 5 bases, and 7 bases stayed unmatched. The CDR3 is CASSLGLAGVLDTQYF. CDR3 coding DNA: TGTGCCAGCAGCCTAGGACTAGCGGGAGTTTTAGATACGCAGTATTTT.

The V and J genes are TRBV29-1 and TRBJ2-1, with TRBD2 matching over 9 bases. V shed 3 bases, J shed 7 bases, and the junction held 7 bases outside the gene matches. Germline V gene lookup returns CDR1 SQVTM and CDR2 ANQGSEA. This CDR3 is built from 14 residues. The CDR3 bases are TGCAGCGTTGAGCCGGGCGGGAGGGCGAATGAGCAGTTCTTC. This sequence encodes CSVEPGGRANEQFF.

As DNA, the CDR3 is TGCGCCAGCAGCCCGTCTCTGACTAGGGTCTACAATGAGCAGTTCTTC. It codes for CASSPSLTRVYNEQFF. This sequence joins TRBV4-3 and TRBJ2-1, with TRBD2 as a possible D gene (6 bases). This CDR3 is 16 amino acids long. CDR1 is LGHNA, CDR2 YSLEER, per germline. V lost 4 bases and J lost 3, with 16 bases in between.

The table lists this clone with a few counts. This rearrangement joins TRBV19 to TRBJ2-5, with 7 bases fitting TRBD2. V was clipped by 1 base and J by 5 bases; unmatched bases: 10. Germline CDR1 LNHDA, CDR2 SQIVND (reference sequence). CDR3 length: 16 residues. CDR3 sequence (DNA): TGTGCCAGTAGTATAGGGGGGGGTAGTTATTTGGAGACCCAGTACTTC. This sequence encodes CASSIGGGSYLETQYF.

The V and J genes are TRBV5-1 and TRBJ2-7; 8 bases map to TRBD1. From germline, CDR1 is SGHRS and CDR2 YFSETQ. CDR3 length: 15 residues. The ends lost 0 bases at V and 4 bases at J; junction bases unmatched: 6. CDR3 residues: CASSLGGTGAYEQYF. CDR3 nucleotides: TGCGCCAGCAGCTTGGGCGGGACAGGTGCGTACGAGCAGTACTTC.

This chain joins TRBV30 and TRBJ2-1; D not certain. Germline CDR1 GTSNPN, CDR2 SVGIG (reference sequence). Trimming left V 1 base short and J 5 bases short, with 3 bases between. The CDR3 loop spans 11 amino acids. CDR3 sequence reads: CAWSADNEQFF. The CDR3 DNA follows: TGTGCCTGGAGTGCAGACAATGAGCAGTTCTTC.

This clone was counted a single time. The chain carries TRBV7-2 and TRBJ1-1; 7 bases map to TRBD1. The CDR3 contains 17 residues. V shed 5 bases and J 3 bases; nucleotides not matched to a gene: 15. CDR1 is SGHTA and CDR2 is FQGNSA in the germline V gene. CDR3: CASSRDRDHRLDTEAFF. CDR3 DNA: TGTGCCAGCAGCCGTGACAGGGATCATCGATTGGACACTGAAGCTTTCTTT.

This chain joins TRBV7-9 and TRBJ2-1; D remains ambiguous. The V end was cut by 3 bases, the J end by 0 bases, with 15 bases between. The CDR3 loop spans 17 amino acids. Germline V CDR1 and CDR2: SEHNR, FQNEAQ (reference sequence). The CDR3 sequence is CASSFKARPSSYNEQFF. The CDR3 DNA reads TGTGCCAGCAGCTTTAAGGCGAGGCCAAGCTCCTACAATGAGCAGTTCTTC.

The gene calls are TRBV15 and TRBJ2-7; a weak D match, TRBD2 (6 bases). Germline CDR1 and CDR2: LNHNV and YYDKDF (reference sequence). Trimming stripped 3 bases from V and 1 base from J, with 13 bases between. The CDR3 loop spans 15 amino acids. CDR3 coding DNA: TGTGCCACCAGCAGTCGGGGGACGGAGTCCTACGAGCAGTACTTC. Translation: CATSSRGTESYEQYF.

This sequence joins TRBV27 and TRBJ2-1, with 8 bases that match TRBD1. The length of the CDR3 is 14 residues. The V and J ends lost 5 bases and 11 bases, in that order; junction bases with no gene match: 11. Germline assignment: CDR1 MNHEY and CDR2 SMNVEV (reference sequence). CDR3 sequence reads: CASSITTTGDQQFF. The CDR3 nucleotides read TGTGCCAGCAGTATAACAACGACAGGGGACCAGCAGTTCTTC.